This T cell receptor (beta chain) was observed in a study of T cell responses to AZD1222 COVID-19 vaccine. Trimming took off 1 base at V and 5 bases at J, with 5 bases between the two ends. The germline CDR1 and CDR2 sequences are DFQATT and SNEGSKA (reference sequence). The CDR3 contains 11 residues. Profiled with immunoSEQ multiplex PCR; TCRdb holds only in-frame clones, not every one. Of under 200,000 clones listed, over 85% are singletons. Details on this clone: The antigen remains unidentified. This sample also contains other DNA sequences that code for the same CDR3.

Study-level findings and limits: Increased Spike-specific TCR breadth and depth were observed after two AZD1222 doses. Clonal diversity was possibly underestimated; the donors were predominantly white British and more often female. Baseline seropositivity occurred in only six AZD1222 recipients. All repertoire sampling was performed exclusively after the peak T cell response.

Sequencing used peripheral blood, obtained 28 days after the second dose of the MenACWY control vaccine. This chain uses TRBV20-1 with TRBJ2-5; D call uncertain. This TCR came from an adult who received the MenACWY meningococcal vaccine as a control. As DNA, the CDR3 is TGCAGTGCTAGAGTCGTGGAGACCCAGTACTTC. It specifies CSARVVETQYF.